This record covers a single T cell receptor beta chain. It lacks a known antigen. Per-nucleotide qualities are absent, and no much larger clonotype sits a single base away. This specimen comes from a study of CD8 T cells in Susac syndrome (dated by TCRdb to about 2019). Turning to the overall study: Among the sequenced Susac syndrome patients, over five had clinically active disease and eight were in clinical remission. At blood withdrawal, Susac syndrome patients were therapy-naive, treated with corticosteroids (with IVIg additionally given to some), or treated with IVIg alone. Clonality of the CD8+ T cell repertoire was compared between 11 to 12 healthy donors, around 14 Susac syndrome patients and some 15 multiple sclerosis patients. Repertoire sequencing was used to test whether CD8+ T cell activation and differentiation in Susac syndrome was antigen driven.

RNA was extracted with the RNeasy kit and 0.5 to 1 ug was reverse transcribed using random hexamers. TCR beta CDR3 regions were amplified with the immunoSEQ multiplex PCR assay covering 54 Vbeta and 13 Jbeta segments. PCR amplification bias was corrected by using a synthetic template baseline for primer optimization and computational correction. Processing in the source paper ran as follows. Reads were annotated to V, D and J genes according to IMGT and were analyzed with immunoSEQ Analyzer, with only productive sequences retained. Clonality was calculated as one minus the Shannon entropy normalized by log2 of the number of productive unique sequences. Public and private clones were assessed among the 100 most prevalent clones of each patient and control. Clones were defined as Susac-specific if absent from the healthy and MS cohorts, from approximately 1,100 published viral clones and from other ImmuneACCESS disease sequences. The public reads were reprocessed in TCRdb via fastp at Q25 and MiXCR, keeping in-frame beta chains. When rows share a CDR3 protein, they turn into one entry using the most common DNA and genes. The V and J calls and clone size are TCRdb's, not the authors'. In all, the sample holds approximately 190,000 distinct CDR3 sequences, and more than 85% of those were seen once. The top ten clones comprise around 0.16% of the sample.

Peripheral blood CD8+ and CD4+ T cells from healthy donors, Susac syndrome patients and multiple sclerosis patients were profiled using high-throughput TCR beta sequencing. Susac syndrome patients met recently defined diagnostic criteria for definite or probable disease. Bulk CD8+ and CD4+ T cells were purified by magnetic negative isolation, while CD8+ TEMRA cells were enriched using FACS. Blood was collected in EDTA tubes and processed within 24 hours, with PBMCs isolated through density gradient centrifugation. PBMCs destined for TCR sequencing were cryopreserved in liquid nitrogen and later thawed in a 37 °C water bath. The sorted or isolated CD4+, CD8+ and CD8+ TEMRA cells reached a purity of at least 90%. The paper's findings and limits, for the study overall: CD8+ repertoires in Susac syndrome showed clonal expansion, which was highest in CD8+ TEMRA cells and was greater in clinically active patients than in remitting patients. The study acknowledged that relatively few individuals were included in the TCR sequencing and HLA analysis. In the total CD8+ and CD8+ TEMRA repertoires, over 15 and five Susac-specific public clones, respectively, were identified.

CDR1 DFQATT and CDR2 SNEGSKA were looked up in the germline V gene (reference sequence). V is clipped by 5 bases and J by 1 base, and the sequence between their germline boundaries is 2 bases long. The CDR3 covers 10 residues, taking in both the cysteine and the phenylalanine. Of the read, only the CDR3 DNA is kept; its 30 bases are in frame from base 1. The receptor chain draws on TRBV20-1 and TRBJ1-1, with no confident D gene call. The sequenced material came from CD8+ T cells from PBMCs. This receptor was identified in a human donor with Susac syndrome. The CDR3 region has the sequence CSAQNTEAFF. The base sequence is TGCAGTGCTCAGAACACTGAAGCTTTCTTT.